This T cell receptor (beta chain) originates from a study of T cells after yellow fever vaccination. This clonotype was found many times. In germline, CDR1 is SQVTM, CDR2 ANQGSEA. The CDR3 covers 12 residues. V was cut by 3 bases and J by 5 bases, with 11 bases left in between. TCRdb reprocessed the 5' RACE reads with MiXCR, giving one entry per CDR3 protein. The sample includes tens of thousands of distinct CDR3 sequences, more than 5.5% of them seen just once. The sequence derives from a man in his late teens or twenties who received the YFV17D yellow fever vaccine. The material sequenced was CD8+ T cells sorted from PBMCs, taken around 5 days after the first yellow fever vaccination. The gene calls are TRBV29-1 and TRBJ2-7, with D maybe TRBD1 (6 bases). The chain's CDR3 is CSVDLGADEQYF. CDR3 DNA sequence: TGCAGCGTTGACTTGGGGGCCGACGAGCAGTACTTC.